Listed here are 27 T cell receptor beta chains from one sample, sequenced in a study of monozygotic twins with cystic fibrosis. The repertoire was sequenced with immunoSEQ multiplex PCR; TCRdb's copy has only in-frame clones and lacks some. This repertoire shows roughly 13,000 clones, more than 80% found once; its top ten account for less than 0.95%. The sample taken for sequencing was blood. Every receptor here comes from a boy aged 5-17 years with cystic fibrosis.

This sequence joins TRBV27 and TRBJ2-2; unclear D gene. The CDR3 length is 16 residues. Trimming took 3 bases from V and 2 from J, leaving 13 bases between them. Germline V lookup: CDR1 MNHEY, CDR2 SMNVEV (reference sequence). The CDR3 DNA reads TGTGCCAGCAGTTTCAACCGAGGCGGAAACACCGGGGAGCTGTTTTTT. It is translated as CASSFNRGGNTGELFF.

V is TRBV9 and J is TRBJ2-6; D gene unclear. The V and J ends lost 0 bases and 0 bases respectively, with 10 bases between them. Germline V gene sequence: CDR1 SGDLS, CDR2 YYNGEE. The CDR3 runs to 17 residues. The CDR3 loop is CASSVAASFSGANVLTF. The CDR3 nucleotides read TGTGCCAGCAGCGTAGCGGCCTCATTCTCTGGGGCCAACGTCCTGACTTTC.

J is TRBJ2-1 and V is TRBV6-5, with D perhaps TRBD1 (6 bases). The CDR3 loop spans 11 amino acids. V shed 6 bases and J shed 10 bases, with 10 bases lying between them. CDR1 and CDR2 (germline): MNHEY, SVGAGI. The CDR3 sequence: CASSHGTEQFF. In DNA form, the CDR3 reads TGTGCCAGCAGCCACGGGACAGAGCAGTTCTTC.

This chain uses TRBV19 with TRBJ1-2; D gene unclear. Germline CDR1 is LNHDA and CDR2 is SQIVND (reference sequence). The ends were cut back, 6 bases at V and 7 bases at J, with 9 bases in the middle. The CDR3 has 11 amino acids. CDR3 nucleotide sequence: TGTGCCAGTAGGGAAGATAGTGGCTACACCTTC. It codes for CASREDSGYTF.

This chain uses TRBV7-9 with TRBJ2-5; 10 bases fit TRBD2. From germline, CDR1 is SEHNR and CDR2 FQNEAQ (reference sequence). This CDR3 region has 18 residues. V was pared by 2 bases and J by 1 base, with 10 bases of the junction left unmatched. Written as DNA, the CDR3 is TGTGCCAGCAGCTTAAGTTTGGCTAGCGGGGGAGGCCAAGAGACCCAGTACTTC. This sequence encodes CASSLSLASGGGQETQYF. Looking up the rest from reference TRBV7-9 and TRBJ2-5 gives the full variable domain: DTGVSQNPRHKITKRGQNVTFRCDPISEHNRLYWYRQTLGQGPEFLTYFQNEAQLEKSRLLSDRFSAERPKGSFSTLEIQRTEQGDSAMYLCASSLSLASGGGQETQYFGPGTRLLVL.

This chain joins TRBV5-1 and TRBJ2-5; D is perhaps TRBD2 (6 bases). This CDR3 comprises 13 residues. The germline V gene encodes CDR1 SGHRS and CDR2 YFSETQ. The V gene lost 2 bases and the J gene lost 5 bases, with 10 bases spanning the gap. The CDR3 DNA follows: TGCGCCAGCAGCTTAGTAGCGGATGAGACCCAGTACTTC. Protein sequence: CASSLVADETQYF.

In this sample, this clone turned up once. V usage is TRBV5-1 and J usage is TRBJ2-1; TRBD1 aligns across 10 bases. The CDR3 has 16 residues. Germline loops: CDR1 SGHRS, CDR2 YFSETQ. V lost 0 bases, J lost 2 bases, and 2 bases stayed unmatched. The CDR3 loop reads CASSLEGQGPYNEQFF. Written as DNA, the CDR3 is TGCGCCAGCAGCTTGGAGGGACAGGGGCCCTACAATGAGCAGTTCTTC.

This chain joins TRBV9 and TRBJ2-7; D gene ambiguous. The CDR3 extends over 15 amino acids. Germline CDR1 and CDR2: SGDLS and YYNGEE. V was trimmed by 1 base and J by 13 bases, leaving 24 bases between them. The CDR3 loop is CASSVQLGQPYELYF. In DNA form, the CDR3 reads TGTGCCAGCAGCGTACAGTTAGGCCAACCCTACGAGCTTTACTTC.

This rearrangement joins TRBV5-6 to TRBJ2-2; D is possibly TRBD1 or TRBD2 (5 bases each). Germline CDR1 reads SGHDT; CDR2 reads YYEEEE. V was cut by 3 bases and J by 2 bases, with 17 bases left in between. There are 17 residues in the CDR3. The CDR3 loop reads CASSWILGTRNTGELFF. CDR3 in DNA: TGTGCCAGCAGCTGGATACTTGGGACGAGAAACACCGGGGAGCTGTTTTTT.

The chain has TRBV7-9 and TRBJ1-4, with D unresolved. The CDR3 sequence is 14 residues long. Germline loops: CDR1 SEHNR, CDR2 FQNEAQ (reference sequence). V lost 7 bases and J lost 4, with 13 bases in between. The CDR3 protein is CASNHDGDNEKLFF. The CDR3 DNA reads as TGTGCCAGCAACCACGACGGGGATAATGAAAAACTGTTTTTT.

The chain joins TRBV7-6 to TRBJ1-1; 9 bases agree with TRBD1. The J segment lost 3 bases and the V segment lost 5 bases, leaving 4 bases of the junction unmatched. CDR3 length: 14 residues. Germline values: CDR1 SGHVS, CDR2 FNYEAQ. The CDR3 region has the DNA TGTGCCAGCAGCGCGCGACAGGGGGACACTGAAGCTTTCTTT. This translates into CASSARQGDTEAFF.

V gene TRBV4-2 combines with J gene TRBJ2-2; 14 bases align to TRBD2. This CDR3 region has 18 residues. CDR1 is LGHNA, CDR2 YNFKEQ, per germline. The trim removed 1 base at V and 1 base at J, leaving 2 bases unmatched. The chain's CDR3 is CASSQVGTSGGNTGELFF. The CDR3 DNA sequence: TGTGCCAGCAGCCAAGTTGGGACTAGCGGGGGGAACACCGGGGAGCTGTTTTTT.

J is TRBJ2-6 and V is TRBV29-1, with D uncertain. The CDR3 is 13 residues long. Germline V gene lookup returns CDR1 SQVTM and CDR2 ANQGSEA. Trimming left V 7 bases short and J 2 bases short, with 9 bases between. The DNA for the CDR3 is TGCAGCGCCCGAGGTACTGGGGCCAACGTCCTGACTTTC. Its translation: CSARGTGANVLTF. Supplemented by reference TRBV29-1 and TRBJ2-6, the full variable domain reads SAVISQKPSRDICQRGTSLTIQCQVDSQVTMMFWYRQQPGQSLTLIATANQGSEATYESGFVIDKFPISRPNLTFSTLTVSNMSPEDSSIYLCSARGTGANVLTFGAGSRLTVL.

The V and J genes are TRBV6-4 and TRBJ2-3; a weak D match, TRBD1 (6 bases). Trimming stripped 3 bases from V and 2 bases from J, with 9 bases between. This CDR3 is 14 amino acids long. CDR1 MRHNA and CDR2 SNTAGT come from the germline V gene. CDR3 sequence: CASSEKGVTDTQYF. CDR3 DNA sequence: TGTGCCAGCAGTGAGAAGGGGGTCACAGATACGCAGTATTTT.

The V gene is TRBV4-1, the J gene TRBJ2-7, with 10 bases lining up with TRBD2. CDR1 and CDR2 (germline): MGHRA, YSYEKL. This CDR3 is built from 15 residues. V lost 0 bases, J lost 1 base, and 0 bases stayed unmatched. CDR3: CASSQEAGGSYEQYF. In DNA form, the CDR3 reads TGCGCCAGCAGCCAAGAAGCGGGAGGGTCCTACGAGCAGTACTTC.

Only one count was recorded for this clone. The chain combines TRBV11-2 with TRBJ2-3; 7 bases match TRBD1. This CDR3 spans 17 amino acids. CDR1 and CDR2 (germline): SGHAT, FQNNGV. J gave up 2 bases and V 1 base, and 9 bases lay outside the gene matches. CDR3: CASSLAFGQDNTDTQYF. The CDR3 coding sequence is TGTGCCAGCAGCTTAGCCTTTGGACAGGACAACACAGATACGCAGTATTTT.

CDR3 protein: CASSESASNNYGYTF. The CDR3 DNA reads as TGTGCCAGCAGCGAGTCAGCATCGAATAACTATGGCTACACCTTC. The J gene is TRBJ1-2, the V gene TRBV27; no reliable D call. V was cut by 6 bases and J by 1 base, with 15 bases left in between. The germline gives CDR1 MNHEY, CDR2 SMNVEV (reference sequence). This CDR3 spans 15 amino acids.

This chain joins TRBV19 and TRBJ2-7; 9 positions match TRBD2. CDR1 is LNHDA and CDR2 is SQIVND in the germline V gene (reference sequence). V lost 5 bases, J lost 2 bases, and 7 bases stayed unmatched. The CDR3 runs to 15 residues. The CDR3 reads CASSAVAGATYEQYF. In DNA form, the CDR3 reads TGTGCCAGTAGTGCGGTAGCGGGAGCCACCTACGAGCAGTACTTC.

J is TRBJ2-5 and V is TRBV5-1, with D perhaps being TRBD1 or TRBD2 (5 bases each). V lost 4 bases to trimming and J lost 3 bases, with 19 bases between them. Germline values: CDR1 SGHRS, CDR2 YFSETQ. This CDR3 is built from 16 residues. The CDR3 here is CASSRATLGPKETQYF. The CDR3 DNA follows: TGCGCCAGCAGCAGGGCCACACTGGGACCGAAAGAGACCCAGTACTTC.

The chain recombines TRBV29-1 with TRBJ2-1; TRBD2 matches at 8 bases. CDR3 length: 13 amino acids. Germline CDR1 and CDR2: SQVTM and ANQGSEA. V lost 7 bases to trimming and J lost 2 bases; unmatched junction nucleotides: 4. This chain's CDR3 is CSAGGNTYNEQFF. DNA for the CDR3: TGCAGCGCGGGGGGGAACACCTACAATGAGCAGTTCTTC.

The chain employs TRBV2 and TRBJ1-1; D remains ambiguous. CDR3 size: 13 residues. CDR1 is SNHLY, CDR2 FYNNEI, per germline. Trimming removed 8 bases at V and 0 bases at J, with 10 bases between. CDR3 coding DNA: TGTGCCAGCTGGAGGACGTTGAACACTGAAGCTTTCTTT. Amino acids: CASWRTLNTEAFF.

The CDR3 reads CASSIVAYRVNEQFF. The CDR3 bases are TGTGCCAGTAGTATAGTAGCTTACCGGGTAAATGAGCAGTTCTTC. The chain combines TRBV19 with TRBJ2-1; the D is unclear. Germline CDR1 LNHDA, CDR2 SQIVND (reference sequence). With 1 base removed from V and 7 bases from J, the gap between germline ends came to 14 bases. The CDR3 contains 15 residues.

The gene calls are TRBV30 and TRBJ1-4; TRBD1 aligns across 9 bases. Germline trimming cut 5 bases from V and 4 bases from J; bases unmatched to any gene: 8. CDR3 length: 15 residues. Germline V CDR1 and CDR2: GTSNPN, SVGIG (reference sequence). The CDR3 protein is CAWQPQTGGNEKLFF. CDR3 nucleotide sequence: TGTGCCTGGCAACCTCAGACAGGGGGTAATGAAAAACTGTTTTTT.

The J gene is TRBJ1-3, the V gene TRBV29-1; D is unclear. The CDR3 length is 13 residues. Trimming took 6 bases from V and 0 from J, leaving 9 bases between them. The germline gives CDR1 SQVTM, CDR2 ANQGSEA. The CDR3 is CSVRPISGNTIYF. The CDR3 region has the DNA TGCAGCGTCCGACCGATCTCTGGAAACACCATATATTTT.

The CDR3 region has the DNA TGTGCCAGCAGCTTAGTTTGGTCTCAAGAGACCCAGTACTTC. This translates into CASSLVWSQETQYF. J is TRBJ2-5 and V is TRBV11-2, with no clear D. Germline-derived CDR1 and CDR2 are SGHAT and FQNNGV. Trimming stripped 1 base from V and 2 bases from J, with 8 bases between. The length of the CDR3 is 14 residues.

The gene calls are TRBV5-1 and TRBJ1-1; a weak D match, TRBD1 (6 bases). The CDR3 is made up of 15 amino acids. The V gene lost 2 bases and the J gene lost 4 bases, with 15 bases spanning the gap. Germline V gives CDR1 SGHRS, CDR2 YFSETQ. The CDR3 protein is CASSLQGTEVTEAFF. CDR3 DNA sequence: TGCGCCAGCAGCTTACAGGGTACGGAGGTCACTGAAGCTTTCTTT.

V usage is TRBV5-1 and J usage is TRBJ2-6, with D tentatively TRBD1 (5 bases). Trimming left V 0 bases short and J 4 bases short, with 17 bases between. The CDR3 sequence is 18 residues long. Germline values: CDR1 SGHRS, CDR2 YFSETQ. CDR3 coding DNA: TGCGCCAGCAGCTTGGACCCAGGGTCGACTCTGGGGGCCAACGTCCTGACTTTC. This codes for CASSLDPGSTLGANVLTF.